The rows below give T cell receptor beta chains drawn from one sample of a study of blood T cell repertoires in COVID-19. The repertoire was sequenced with immunoSEQ multiplex PCR; TCRdb's copy has only in-frame clones and lacks some. The data contain 150,000 to 200,000 clones, roughly 85% of them singletons. Sequencing was performed on peripheral blood. These receptors all come from a human donor with active or convalescent COVID-19. The donor label of this sample is uncertain. The CDR3 runs from the conserved cysteine through the conserved F or W. A D gene is named only where the DNA matches it firmly. Rows may omit the clone size; those that give it use once, few, many or a size class.

j_call d_call v_call clone_size cdr3_nt cdr3_aa
TRBJ2-5 NA TRBV19 many TGTGCCAGTAGTTTACGACGGGAATGGGAGACCCAGTACTTC CASSLRREWETQYF
TRBJ2-7 NA TRBV4-1 NA TGCGCCAGCAGCCAAGACTCTTTCTCTGCGGGAATCTACGAGCAGTACTTC CASSQDSFSAGIYEQYF
TRBJ1-5 NA TRBV15 NA TGTGCCACCAGCAGGAAAGACAGTACTTATCAGCCCCAGCATTTT CATSRKDSTYQPQHF
TRBJ2-1 TRBD1 TRBV24-1 NA TGTGCCACCAGTGATCCCGGGACAGGACTCGACAATGAGCAGTTCTTC CATSDPGTGLDNEQFF
TRBJ1-1 TRBD1 TRBV12-3/TRBV12-4 NA TGTGCCAGCAGCGAACAGGGGTACACTGAAGCTTTCTTT CASSEQGYTEAFF
TRBJ2-7 TRBD2 TRBV7-6 NA TGTGCCAGCAGCTCCCGAGGGGGGACTAGCGGGAGCCCTTACGAGCAGTACTTC CASSSRGGTSGSPYEQYF
TRBJ2-4 NA TRBV5-1 NA TGCGCCAGCAGCTTGGGCGGGGTAGGGGGCATGAACATTCAGTACTTC CASSLGGVGGMNIQYF
TRBJ2-2 NA TRBV3-1/TRBV3-2 NA TGTGCCAGCAGCCAACGTCTAACCGGGGAGCTGTTTTTT CASSQRLTGELFF
TRBJ2-3 NA TRBV7-2 NA TGTGCCAGCAGCTTAGGACGGGGCACAGATACGCAGTATTTT CASSLGRGTDTQYF
TRBJ2-3 NA TRBV28 NA TGTGCCAGCAGTCAACGACTCATCACAGATACGCAGTATTTT CASSQRLITDTQYF
TRBJ1-2 NA TRBV5-5 NA TGTGCCAGCAGCTTCAGCTATGGCTACACCTTC CASSFSYGYTF
TRBJ1-2 TRBD1 TRBV6-4 few TGTGCCAGCAGTGTCCCCCGACAGGGTAGGAAAGACTTCTATGGCTACACCTTC CASSVPRQGRKDFYGYTF
TRBJ2-7 TRBD2 TRBV5-1 NA TGCGCCAGCAGTCCTGGGGCACTAGCGGGAGGAGAATACGAGCAGTACTTC CASSPGALAGGEYEQYF
TRBJ2-7 NA TRBV7-2 NA TGTGCCAGCAGCTCCATAGCGACCGAGCAGTACTTC CASSSIATEQYF
TRBJ2-5 TRBD1 TRBV7-3 NA TGTGCCAGCAGCTCGACAGGGGGACCTCAAGAGACCCAGTACTTC CASSSTGGPQETQYF
TRBJ2-7 TRBD1 TRBV4-1 NA TGCGCCAGCAGCCAAGAGAGGCAGGGGGCCAACTACGAGCAGTACTTC CASSQERQGANYEQYF
TRBJ2-7 NA TRBV29-1 NA TGCAGCGCCCCCGACAGTCGGGTGCCCTACGAGCAGTACTTC CSAPDSRVPYEQYF
TRBJ1-2 TRBD1 TRBV4-1 once TGCGCCAGCAGCCAAGGAGGAGGGACAGGGGTAACCTACTATGGCTACACCTTC CASSQGGGTGVTYYGYTF
TRBJ2-4 NA TRBV5-1 NA TGCGCCAGCAGCTTGGGGGGACTAGCCAAAAACATTCAGTACTTC CASSLGGLAKNIQYF
TRBJ2-5 TRBD2 TRBV7-3 NA TGTGCCAGCAGCCAAGCCGGGACTAGTAATCCGACCCAGTACTTC CASSQAGTSNPTQYF
TRBJ2-6 NA TRBV6-5 NA TGTGCCAGCAGCCCCGGGATCACGATGGCCAACGTCCTGACTTTC CASSPGITMANVLTF
TRBJ1-2 TRBD1 TRBV11-2 NA TGTGCCAGCAGCCCGTCACAGGGGGCTTTTGGCTACACCTTC CASSPSQGAFGYTF
TRBJ2-1 NA TRBV6-1 NA TGTGCCAGCAGTGAAGGAGGGTTCCCCTACAATGAGCAGTTCTTC CASSEGGFPYNEQFF
TRBJ2-1 TRBD1 TRBV7-8 NA TGTGCCAGCAGCCAGGGGGCGGACCGCAGCTCCTACAATGAGCAGTTCTTC CASSQGADRSSYNEQFF
TRBJ2-3 NA TRBV5-4 NA TGTGCCAGCAGCTTCCCGGATTACAGAGATACGCAGTATTTT CASSFPDYRDTQYF
TRBJ2-5 TRBD1 TRBV11-1 NA TGTGCCAGCGGGACAGGGGTCGGTGAGACCCAGTACTTC CASGTGVGETQYF
TRBJ1-4 TRBD1 TRBV29-1 few TGCAGCGTCGGGGACAGCTATGAAAAACTGTTTTTT CSVGDSYEKLFF
TRBJ1-4 NA TRBV9 NA TGTGCCAGCAGCCGCGACAGCACTCATGAAAAACTGTTTTTT CASSRDSTHEKLFF
TRBJ1-6 NA TRBV3-1/TRBV3-2 few TGTGCCAGCACAGCCAGGTCCTATAATTCACCCCTCCACTTT CASTARSYNSPLHF
TRBJ2-3 TRBD2 TRBV6-6 NA TGTGCCAGCAGCCTGGGACTATCAGCAGATACGCAGTATTTT CASSLGLSADTQYF
TRBJ2-7 TRBD2 TRBV11-2 NA TGTGCCAGCAGCTTAGGGTCTAGCGGACCCTACGAGCAGTACTTC CASSLGSSGPYEQYF
TRBJ2-3 NA TRBV5-1 NA TGCGCCAGCAGCTTGGGGGGGAGGACAGATACGCAGTATTTT CASSLGGRTDTQYF
TRBJ2-1 NA TRBV9 NA TGTGCCAGCAGCGTAGACAGGGACAATGAGCAGTTCTTC CASSVDRDNEQFF
TRBJ1-1 NA TRBV11-3 NA TGTGCCAGCAGTTACGGTCGGAACACTGAAGCTTTCTTT CASSYGRNTEAFF
TRBJ2-6 NA TRBV30 NA TGTGCCTGCCCGCGCCGTCTTGGGGCCAACGTCCTGACTTTC CACPRRLGANVLTF
TRBJ1-2 NA TRBV3-1/TRBV3-2 NA TGTGCCAGCAGCCATATAGGGGGAACGGGGGGCTATGGCTACACCTTC CASSHIGGTGGYGYTF